Below are 17 T cell receptor beta chains sequenced from a single sample in a study of blood T cell repertoires in COVID-19. The data were produced by immunoSEQ multiplex PCR, yet TCRdb's version contains in-frame clones alone and is incomplete. The sample has about 230,000 clones, 85% to 90% seen once. The sequencing sample was made of peripheral blood. All receptors come from a woman in her fifties or sixties with acute or convalescent COVID-19.

The CDR3 DNA reads as TGCGCCAGCAGGAAACAGGGCTTAGGTGAAAAACTGTTTTTT. It specifies CASRKQGLGEKLFF. J is TRBJ1-4 and V is TRBV4-1; perhaps TRBD1 as D (6 bases). There are 14 residues in the CDR3. The ends were cut back, 6 bases at V and 7 bases at J, with 15 bases in the middle. CDR1 MGHRA and CDR2 YSYEKL come from the germline V gene.

The table lists this clone with a count of one. This chain joins TRBV10-2 and TRBJ1-4, with D perhaps matching TRBD1 (5 bases). Germline V CDR1 and CDR2: WSHSY, SAAADI. The CDR3 contains 13 residues. V was cut by 2 bases and J by 8 bases, with 9 bases left in between. Written as DNA, the CDR3 is TGCGCCAGCAGTGAGCAGGGAAGCGAAAAACTGTTTTTT. Translated: CASSEQGSEKLFF.

The gene calls are TRBV19 and TRBJ1-5; D is possibly TRBD1 (6 bases). The V end lost 5 bases, the J end lost 6 bases, and 17 bases lay between the germline ends. The CDR3 is 15 residues long. Germline V gene sequence: CDR1 LNHDA, CDR2 SQIVND (reference sequence). The CDR3 DNA reads as TGTGCCAGTAGTGTTACAGGGCCCCGGATTCAGCCCCAGCATTTT. Its protein is CASSVTGPRIQPQHF.

This chain connects TRBV19 to TRBJ1-2; perhaps TRBD1 as D (6 bases). Germline assignment: CDR1 LNHDA and CDR2 SQIVND (reference sequence). The CDR3 is made up of 15 amino acids. As DNA, the CDR3 is TGTGCAGCTGCCTATTTAAGGGGGAGAAACTATGGCTACACCTTC. It translates to CAAAYLRGRNYGYTF.

The J gene is TRBJ2-3, the V gene TRBV19, with TRBD1 matching over 8 bases. CDR1 and CDR2 from the germline V gene are LNHDA and SQIVND (reference sequence). V gave up 6 bases and J gave up 7 bases; unmatched junction bases: 12. The CDR3 is made up of 15 amino acids. The CDR3 protein is CASSRGQRQVNTQYF. The CDR3 coding sequence is TGTGCCAGTAGCAGGGGGCAACGACAGGTAAATACGCAGTATTTT.

This chain connects TRBV5-1 to TRBJ2-1, with D uncertain. CDR1 and CDR2 (germline): SGHRS, YFSETQ. The CDR3 totals 16 residues. V shed 1 base and J shed 4 bases, with 15 bases lying between them. The CDR3 sequence is CASSLIYSVIYNEQFF. The CDR3 bases are TGCGCCAGCAGCTTGATTTATTCGGTGATTTACAATGAGCAGTTCTTC. Full variable domain (outside the CDR3, taken from reference TRBV5-1 and TRBJ2-1): KAGVTQTPRYLIKTRGQQVTLSCSPISGHRSVSWYQQTPGQGLQFLFEYFSETQRNKGNFPGRFSGRQFSNSRSEMNVSTLELGDSALYLCASSLIYSVIYNEQFFGPGTRLTVL.

The V call is TRBV4-2, the J call TRBJ2-3; 14 bases agree with TRBD2. The length of the CDR3 is 15 residues. V gave up 3 bases and J gave up 5 bases; unmatched junction bases: 1. The germline V gene encodes CDR1 LGHNA and CDR2 YNFKEQ. As DNA, the CDR3 is TGTGCCAGCAGCCAGACTAGCGGGAGGGGAGATACGCAGTATTTT. Translated, it gives CASSQTSGRGDTQYF.

The chain is built from TRBV6-5 and TRBJ1-2; D is possibly TRBD1 (6 bases). This CDR3 region has 14 residues. The germline gives CDR1 MNHEY, CDR2 SVGAGI. V was clipped by 6 bases and J by 4 bases, with 15 bases between them. The chain's CDR3 is CASSPGANFYGYTF. Here the CDR3 DNA reads TGTGCCAGCAGCCCAGGGGCCAACTTCTATGGCTACACCTTC.

The chain carries TRBV27 and TRBJ2-3; D is uncertain. Trimming shortened V by 3 bases and J by 4 bases, and 2 bases separated the two germline ends. There are 11 residues in the CDR3. Looked up from germline, CDR1 is MNHEY and CDR2 is SMNVEV (reference sequence). The CDR3 DNA is TGTGCCAGCAGTTTCTCAGATACGCAGTATTTT. This codes for CASSFSDTQYF.

V gene TRBV19 combines with J gene TRBJ1-6; 7 nucleotides agree with TRBD1. Trimming cost V 7 bases and J 5 bases; bases outside gene matches: 8. This CDR3 region has 15 residues. Germline V gene data show CDR1 as LNHDA and CDR2 as SQIVND (reference sequence). The CDR3 sequence is CASTTPGQHNSPLHF. The CDR3 bases are TGTGCCAGTACTACTCCGGGACAGCATAATTCACCCCTCCACTTT.

The V gene is TRBV30, the J gene TRBJ1-1; maybe TRBD1 (6 bases). The V gene lost 5 bases and the J gene lost 1 base, with 17 bases spanning the gap. Germline loops: CDR1 GTSNPN, CDR2 SVGIG (reference sequence). There are 15 residues in the CDR3. The CDR3 region has the DNA TGTGCCTGGGCCGCGGGGGTGGGGGCGAACACTGAAGCTTTCTTT. It is translated as CAWAAGVGANTEAFF.

The chain uses TRBV6-2 or TRBV6-3 and TRBJ1-6; D unresolved. The germline V and J ends were trimmed by 6 bases and 0 bases, with 9 bases remaining between them. CDR1 MNHEY and CDR2 SVGEGT come from the germline V gene. This CDR3 has 15 residues. This CDR3 is CASRPRSSYNSPLHF. The CDR3 DNA reads as TGTGCCAGCAGGCCTAGGAGCTCCTATAATTCACCCCTCCACTTT.

This clone was found once. This chain uses TRBV7-3 with TRBJ2-5; D may be TRBD2 (7 bases). The CDR3 consists of 13 residues. The germline V gene encodes CDR1 SGHTA and CDR2 FQGTGA. The V and J ends lost 3 bases and 5 bases respectively, with 10 bases between them. In DNA form, the CDR3 reads TGTGCCAGCAGCTTGGGGGGGCTGGAGACCCAGTACTTC. This gives the protein CASSLGGLETQYF. Supplemented by reference TRBV7-3 and TRBJ2-5, the full variable domain reads GAGVSQTPSNKVTEKGKYVELRCDPISGHTALYWYRQSLGQGPEFLIYFQGTGAADDSGLPNDRFFAVRPEGSVSTLKIQRTERGDSAVYLCASSLGGLETQYFGPGTRLLVL.

V and J are TRBV9 and TRBJ1-2; D may be TRBD1 (5 bases). The germline V gene has CDR1 SGDLS and CDR2 YYNGEE. The CDR3 length is 13 residues. Trimming removed 0 bases from V and 8 bases from J, with 11 bases in between. The CDR3 nucleotides are TGTGCCAGCAGCGTAGAAGGGGTCGGGGGCTACACCTTC. Residues: CASSVEGVGGYTF.

The V gene is TRBV28, the J gene TRBJ1-2; D is unclear. Germline CDR1 is MDHEN and CDR2 is SYDVKM. V shed 6 bases and J shed 3 bases, with 14 bases lying between them. This CDR3 has 14 residues. The CDR3 DNA sequence: TGTGCCAGCAGCCCCGGTGGGCCTTACTATGGCTACACCTTC. Protein product: CASSPGGPYYGYTF.

V is TRBV28 and J is TRBJ2-1, with a weak D call TRBD1 (6 bases). Germline CDR1 and CDR2: MDHEN and SYDVKM. The length of the CDR3 is 11 residues. Trimming removed 5 bases from V and 15 bases from J, with 14 bases in between. The CDR3 spells CASSNRQEWFF. CDR3 bases: TGTGCCAGCAGTAACCGACAGGAATGGTTCTTC.

The CDR3 loop reads CATSRGGTRGGYEQYF. The CDR3 coding sequence is TGTGCCACCAGCAGAGGCGGGACCCGGGGGGGATACGAGCAGTACTTC. J is TRBJ2-7 and V is TRBV15; 8 nucleotides agree with TRBD2. V was clipped by 1 base and J by 4 bases; unmatched bases: 9. Per the germline V gene, CDR1 is LNHNV and CDR2 is YYDKDF (reference sequence). CDR3 length equals 16 residues.